Detailed here is one T cell receptor beta chain. Membership in each cohort depended on participant-reported clinical history. Either two negative PCRs, clearance, or symptom resolution qualified Cohort 3 donors as recovered. The CDR3 contains 16 residues. The V segment lost 5 bases and the J segment 6 bases; nucleotides outside the gene matches: 13. Germline V CDR1 and CDR2: SGHTA, FQGNSA. This sample is part of a study of blood T cell repertoires in COVID-19. TCRdb's table, derived via immunoSEQ multiplex PCR, lists solely in-frame clones and lacks some. The sample yields a few hundred thousand clones, around 82% seen once.

This chain connects TRBV7-2 to TRBJ2-1; 7 nucleotides match TRBD2. The TCR comes from a middle-aged man who had recovered from COVID-19. Material: PBMCs or T cells enriched from blood (not recorded which). CDR3 DNA: TGTGCCAGCAGCGCCCGAGAGGAGCGGGGTCGCAATGAGCAGTTCTTC. This codes for CASSAREERGRNEQFF.